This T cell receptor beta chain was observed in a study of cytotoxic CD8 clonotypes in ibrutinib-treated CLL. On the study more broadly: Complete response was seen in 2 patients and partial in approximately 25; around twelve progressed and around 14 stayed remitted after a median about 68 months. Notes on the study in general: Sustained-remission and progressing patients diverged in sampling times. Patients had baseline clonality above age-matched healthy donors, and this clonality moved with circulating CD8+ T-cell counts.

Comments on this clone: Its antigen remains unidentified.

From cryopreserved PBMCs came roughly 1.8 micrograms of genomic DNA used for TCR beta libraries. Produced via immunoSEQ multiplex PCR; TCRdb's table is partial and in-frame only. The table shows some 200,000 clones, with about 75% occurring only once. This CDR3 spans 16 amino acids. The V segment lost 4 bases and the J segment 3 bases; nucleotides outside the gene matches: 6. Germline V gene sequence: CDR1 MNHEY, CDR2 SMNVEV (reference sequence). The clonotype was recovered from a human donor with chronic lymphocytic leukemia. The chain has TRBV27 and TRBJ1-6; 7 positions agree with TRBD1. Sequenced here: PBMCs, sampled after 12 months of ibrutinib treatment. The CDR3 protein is CASSSPGQNYNSPLHF. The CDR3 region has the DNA TGTGCCAGCAGTTCGCCGGGACAGAACTATAATTCACCCCTCCACTTT.